A single sample gave rise to the 26 T cell receptor beta chains below, sequenced in a study of shared clonotypes between healthy human individuals. TCRdb's copy holds only in-frame clones and misses some; the assay was immunoSEQ multiplex PCR. The table includes about 600,000 clones, roughly 97% detected once. The material sequenced was naive CD4+ T cells sorted from blood. Indicated subset: CD45RA+ positively selected. The receptor source for this set is a woman in her thirties in good health.

The gene calls are TRBV2 and TRBJ1-5, with D hard to call. The CDR3 has 14 residues. Trimming took off 7 bases at V and 0 bases at J, with 10 bases between the two ends. Germline loops: CDR1 SNHLY, CDR2 FYNNEI. CDR3 protein: CASTVQNSNQPQHF. Written as DNA, the CDR3 is TGTGCCAGCACAGTCCAGAATAGCAATCAGCCCCAGCATTTT.

The chain is built from TRBV5-1 and TRBJ2-3; 12 nucleotides align to TRBD2. Germline V gene sequence: CDR1 SGHRS, CDR2 YFSETQ. CDR3 length: 17 residues. V shed 4 bases and J 4 bases; nucleotides not matched to a gene: 10. CDR3 amino acids: CASSRRLAGASADTQYF. The CDR3 region has the DNA TGCGCCAGCAGCCGGCGACTAGCGGGAGCTTCCGCAGATACGCAGTATTTT. Looking up the rest from reference TRBV5-1 and TRBJ2-3 gives the full variable domain: KAGVTQTPRYLIKTRGQQVTLSCSPISGHRSVSWYQQTPGQGLQFLFEYFSETQRNKGNFPGRFSGRQFSNSRSEMNVSTLELGDSALYLCASSRRLAGASADTQYFGPGTRLTVL.

V gene TRBV18 combines with J gene TRBJ1-3, with D uncertain. Per the germline V gene, CDR1 is KGHSH and CDR2 is LQKENI. V lost 5 bases to trimming and J lost 16 bases, with 24 bases between them. The CDR3 runs to 14 residues. The CDR3 loop is CASSAGSIIPLEYF. In DNA form, the CDR3 reads TGTGCCAGCTCAGCCGGGTCTATCATCCCGCTTGAGTATTTT. Using reference TRBV18 and TRBJ1-3 for the parts outside the CDR3, the full variable domain is NAGVMQNPRHLVRRRGQEARLRCSPMKGHSHVYWYRQLPEEGLKFMVYLQKENIIDESGMPKERFSAEFPKEGPSILRIQQVVRGDSAAYFCASSAGSIIPLEYFGEGSWLTVV.

The CDR3 region is CASSFSTGSPYEQYF. For the CDR3, the DNA is TGTGCCAGCAGTTTCTCGACAGGCAGCCCCTACGAGCAGTACTTC. The gene calls are TRBV28 and TRBJ2-7; D might be TRBD1 (6 bases). CDR3 length: 15 residues. Germline loops: CDR1 MDHEN, CDR2 SYDVKM. V was clipped by 3 bases and J by 2 bases, with 14 bases between them.

The chain uses TRBV29-1 and TRBJ2-1; tentative D call: TRBD2 (7 bases). Germline V gene data show CDR1 as SQVTM and CDR2 as ANQGSEA. The CDR3 is made up of 12 amino acids. The V and J ends lost 7 bases and 8 bases respectively, with 15 bases between them. This CDR3 is CSAVGGLDEQFF. CDR3 coding DNA: TGCAGCGCCGTGGGGGGGCTGGATGAGCAGTTCTTC.

Comments on this clone: The same CDR3 also results from other DNA sequences found in this sample. V is TRBV2 and J is TRBJ2-5, with TRBD2 matching over 7 bases. CDR1 is SNHLY, CDR2 FYNNEI, per germline. The CDR3 sequence is 14 residues long. Trimming took 7 bases from V and 5 from J; bases not matched to a gene: 10. CDR3 amino acids: CASKGREGLETQYF. CDR3 DNA: TGTGCCAGCAAGGGTAGGGAGGGTTTGGAGACCCAGTACTTC.

The rearrangement joins TRBV28 to TRBJ2-2, with D hard to call. This CDR3 spans 16 amino acids. V dropped 1 base and J dropped 4 bases, with 13 bases sitting between them. Germline V gene data show CDR1 as MDHEN and CDR2 as SYDVKM. CDR3 region: CASSLYPESFTGELFF. Here the CDR3 DNA reads TGTGCCAGCAGTTTATATCCGGAATCGTTCACCGGGGAGCTGTTTTTT.

This chain joins TRBV5-1 and TRBJ1-4, with D perhaps matching TRBD1 (5 bases). CDR3 length: 14 residues. Trimming left V 4 bases short and J 0 bases short, with 7 bases between. Germline values: CDR1 SGHRS, CDR2 YFSETQ. The CDR3: CASSTGATNEKLFF. The CDR3, as DNA: TGCGCCAGCAGCACAGGAGCAACTAATGAAAAACTGTTTTTT.

The chain combines TRBV4-1 with TRBJ2-1; the D call may be TRBD1 or TRBD2 (5 bases each). V lost 4 bases, J lost 5 bases, and 15 bases lay in between. There are 15 residues in the CDR3. The V gene's germline CDR1 is MGHRA and CDR2 YSYEKL. The CDR3 DNA reads TGCGCCAGCAGCCCCCGAGGGGATACCGACAATGAGCAGTTCTTC. Its translation: CASSPRGDTDNEQFF.

The J gene is TRBJ2-7, the V gene TRBV7-9, with a weak D call TRBD2 (5 bases). CDR3 length: 15 residues. CDR1 is SEHNR and CDR2 is FQNEAQ in the germline V gene (reference sequence). Trimming took 4 bases from V and 2 from J, leaving 15 bases between them. The CDR3 is CASSSSVRVPYEQYF. The CDR3 DNA reads TGTGCCAGCAGCTCCAGTGTGAGGGTCCCCTACGAGCAGTACTTC.

This sequence joins TRBV6-5 and TRBJ2-7; D not resolved. Germline CDR1 is MNHEY and CDR2 is SVGAGI. This CDR3 contains 15 residues. V was trimmed by 0 bases and J by 3 bases, leaving 12 bases between them. The CDR3: CASSYSFSDYYEQYF. CDR3 DNA: TGTGCCAGCAGTTACTCGTTTTCAGATTACTACGAGCAGTACTTC.

The rearrangement uses TRBV20-1 and TRBJ2-1; D uncertain. Germline-derived CDR1 and CDR2 are DFQATT and SNEGSKA (reference sequence). Trimming took 6 bases from V and 9 from J, leaving 12 bases between them. The CDR3 covers 11 residues. Written as DNA, the CDR3 is TGCAGTGCCGCACTACCTGTTGAGCAGTTCTTC. It yields the protein CSAALPVEQFF.

This chain connects TRBV5-1 to TRBJ2-3, with D possibly being TRBD2 (5 bases). Germline V gene sequence: CDR1 SGHRS, CDR2 YFSETQ. Trimming removed 1 base at V and 0 bases at J, with 12 bases between. The CDR3 loop spans 16 amino acids. The CDR3 region is CASSLYAGTSTDTQYF. The DNA for the CDR3 is TGCGCCAGCAGCTTGTACGCGGGCACAAGCACAGATACGCAGTATTTT.

The chain combines TRBV30 with TRBJ1-4; D is possibly TRBD1 (5 bases). The germline V and J ends were trimmed by 2 bases and 4 bases, with 14 bases remaining between them. CDR3 length: 15 amino acids. Per the germline V gene, CDR1 is GTSNPN and CDR2 is SVGIG (reference sequence). CDR3 loop: CAWSRLGAFNEKLFF. CDR3 nucleotides: TGTGCCTGGAGTAGGTTAGGGGCTTTTAATGAAAAACTGTTTTTT.

This chain uses TRBV6-5 with TRBJ2-7; 7 nucleotides agree with TRBD2. The CDR3 sequence is 14 residues long. The ends lost 7 bases at V and 2 bases at J; junction bases unmatched: 8. The V gene's germline CDR1 is MNHEY and CDR2 SVGAGI. In DNA, the CDR3 is TGTGCCAGCATTTCGGGAGGAGACACCTACGAGCAGTACTTC. Translating it yields CASISGGDTYEQYF.

As to this clone: Other nucleotide sequences from this sample produce the same CDR3. CDR3 sequence reads: CASRTSSYNEQFF. The CDR3 nucleotides read TGTGCCAGCAGGACGAGCTCCTACAATGAGCAGTTCTTC. This rearrangement joins TRBV2 to TRBJ2-1; D gene ambiguous. V lost 6 bases to trimming and J lost 0 bases, with 6 bases between them. The CDR3 is made up of 13 amino acids. Germline loops: CDR1 SNHLY, CDR2 FYNNEI.

The chain employs TRBV6-6 and TRBJ1-5; no clear D. Trimming removed 8 bases at V and 0 bases at J, with 8 bases between. Germline loops: CDR1 MNHNY, CDR2 SVGAGI (reference sequence). The CDR3 has 13 amino acids. CDR3 sequence (DNA): TGTGCCAGCCAGAAGTATAGCAATCAGCCCCAGCATTTT. As protein: CASQKYSNQPQHF.

This sequence joins TRBV30 and TRBJ1-1, with D unresolved. Germline-derived CDR1 and CDR2 are GTSNPN and SVGIG (reference sequence). V was trimmed by 4 bases and J by 0 bases, leaving 9 bases between them. The CDR3 sequence is 13 residues long. CDR3: CAWNRGLNTEAFF. The DNA for the CDR3 is TGTGCCTGGAATCGGGGATTGAACACTGAAGCTTTCTTT.

V gene TRBV28 combines with J gene TRBJ1-5; D possibly corresponds to TRBD1 (6 bases). This CDR3 region has 17 residues. Trimming left V 1 base short and J 3 bases short, with 16 bases between. CDR1 MDHEN and CDR2 SYDVKM come from the germline V gene. The CDR3 nucleotides are TGTGCCAGCAGTTTATCTGGGGGGGGCCGGGACAATCAGCCCCAGCATTTT. Amino acids: CASSLSGGGRDNQPQHF.

The chain links TRBV6-5 to TRBJ2-5; no firm D call. This CDR3 has 14 residues. V was cut by 0 bases and J by 3 bases, with 8 bases left in between. Germline V gene data show CDR1 as MNHEY and CDR2 as SVGAGI. The CDR3 region has the DNA TGTGCCAGCAGTTACTCTACTGGGGAAGAGACCCAGTACTTC. This codes for CASSYSTGEETQYF.

A word on this clone: Additional DNA sequences in this sample encode the identical CDR3. The chain recombines TRBV5-6 with TRBJ2-1; no clear D. V lost 0 bases to trimming and J lost 6 bases, with 1 base between them. Germline CDR1 reads SGHDT; CDR2 reads YYEEEE. The CDR3 contains 11 residues. The CDR3 is CASSLANEQFF. The CDR3 bases are TGTGCCAGCAGCTTGGCCAATGAGCAGTTCTTC.

The rearrangement joins TRBV6-1 to TRBJ1-4; D not certain. Germline V gives CDR1 MNHNS, CDR2 SASEGT. Trimming shortened V by 2 bases and J by 8 bases, and 15 bases separated the two germline ends. There are 15 residues in the CDR3. CDR3 amino acids: CASSELRLPGEKLFF. In DNA form, the CDR3 reads TGTGCCAGCAGTGAACTCCGATTGCCGGGCGAAAAACTGTTTTTT.

The chain has TRBV19 and TRBJ1-2; 8 nucleotides line up with TRBD1. The CDR3 has 17 amino acids. V shed 5 bases and J 4 bases; nucleotides not matched to a gene: 15. Germline CDR1 reads LNHDA; CDR2 reads SQIVND (reference sequence). CDR3 DNA: TGTGCCAGTAGTCGGACAGGGACCCTACCCGTCGGCTATGGCTACACCTTC. It specifies CASSRTGTLPVGYGYTF.

This chain connects TRBV7-9 to TRBJ2-7; 8 positions agree with TRBD1. The J segment lost 2 bases and the V segment lost 4 bases, leaving 4 bases of the junction unmatched. This CDR3 has 14 amino acids. Germline-derived CDR1 and CDR2 are SEHNR and FQNEAQ (reference sequence). The CDR3 nucleotides read TGTGCCAGCAGCTCAGAGACAGGGGCCTACGAGCAGTACTTC. Translation: CASSSETGAYEQYF.

CDR3 in DNA: TGTGCCAGCAGCTTGGAAGGGGTCCACAATGAGCAGTTCTTC. Protein sequence: CASSLEGVHNEQFF. The chain is built from TRBV5-5 and TRBJ2-1, with a tentative D call TRBD1 (5 bases). Germline CDR1 reads SGHKS; CDR2 reads YYEKEE (reference sequence). V lost 0 bases and J lost 5, with 9 bases in between. CDR3 length: 14 residues.

This rearrangement joins TRBV19 to TRBJ2-1, with 13 nucleotides matching TRBD2. With 6 bases clipped from V and 6 bases from J, the junction kept 8 bases outside the gene matches. In germline, CDR1 is LNHDA, CDR2 SQIVND (reference sequence). The CDR3 sequence is 16 residues long. CDR3 residues: CASRPRGLAGTNEQFF. CDR3 nucleotide sequence: TGTGCCAGTAGGCCGAGGGGACTAGCGGGAACCAATGAGCAGTTCTTC. Full variable domain (missing parts from reference TRBV19 and TRBJ2-1): DGGITQSPKYLFRKEGQNVTLSCEQNLNHDAMYWYRQDPGQGLRLIYYSQIVNDFQKGDIAEGYSVSREKKESFPLTVTSAQKNPTAFYLCASRPRGLAGTNEQFFGPGTRLTVL.